The entry below describes one T cell receptor (beta chain). The source of the sample is a study of shared clonotypes between healthy human individuals. Trimming took 1 base from V and 2 from J; bases not matched to a gene: 5. This CDR3 comprises 16 residues. Germline values: CDR1 MNHNS, CDR2 SASEGT. Generated by immunoSEQ multiplex PCR, the TCRdb table keeps only in-frame clones and is missing some. The table shows roughly 2.6 million clones, with around 90% occurring only once. This receptor was taken from a man aged 18 to 29 in good health. Sequences were obtained from naive CD4+ T cells sorted from blood. Stated subset: CD45RA+ positively selected. The rearrangement uses TRBV6-1 and TRBJ1-3, with TRBD1 matching 7 bases. CDR3 protein: CASSEGWQGAGNTIYF. For the CDR3, the DNA is TGTGCCAGCAGTGAAGGTTGGCAGGGGGCTGGAAACACCATATATTTT.